These T cell receptor beta chains were read from a single sample in a study of blood T cell repertoires in COVID-19. Assay: immunoSEQ multiplex PCR; the TCRdb copy retains only in-frame clones and omits some. This sample has around 300,000 clones, with about 91% found just once. Sequencing input: peripheral blood. These receptors were taken from a woman in her thirties with COVID-19, enrolled during active disease. CDR3s include the opening cysteine and the closing phenylalanine or tryptophan. Fields, in order: V gene, J gene, clone size, D gene, CDR3 DNA, CDR3 protein. A D gene is named only where the DNA matches it firmly. Not every row has a clone size; where given, it reads once, few, many or a size class.

V: TRBV7-2
J: TRBJ2-3
size: -
D: -
DNA: TGTGCCAGCAGCCCTTATACAGATACGCAGTATTTT
CDR3: CASSPYTDTQYF

V: TRBV11-3
J: TRBJ2-5
size: -
D: -
DNA: TGTGCCAGCAGCTTAGATTTAGAGGAGGAGACCCAGTACTTC
CDR3: CASSLDLEEETQYF

V: TRBV5-1
J: TRBJ2-2
size: -
D: -
DNA: TGCGCCAGCCGCCTGGGCAGTCCTACCGGGGAGCTGTTTTTT
CDR3: CASRLGSPTGELFF

V: TRBV3-1/TRBV3-2
J: TRBJ2-7
size: -
D: -
DNA: TGTGCCAGCAGCCAAGGGGCGAGCCACTACGAGCAGTACTTC
CDR3: CASSQGASHYEQYF

V: TRBV2
J: TRBJ2-3
size: -
D: TRBD2
DNA: TGTGCCAGCAGTGACTGGCAGGGCGGGGGGACGCAGTATTTT
CDR3: CASSDWQGGGTQYF

V: TRBV5-1
J: TRBJ2-3
size: once
D: TRBD2
DNA: TGCGCCAGTTCTAGCGGGGGCTCCGGTGATACGCAGTATTTT
CDR3: CASSSGGSGDTQYF

V: TRBV5-5
J: TRBJ1-3
size: few
D: TRBD1
DNA: TGTGCCAGCAGCGACTATCGTTCCAGGACAGGGGGAAACACCATATATTTT
CDR3: CASSDYRSRTGGNTIYF

V: TRBV7-6
J: TRBJ1-2
size: few
D: -
DNA: TGTGCCAGCAGTCTCACTGCATCCGGGACATTGAACTATGGCTACACCTTC
CDR3: CASSLTASGTLNYGYTF

V: TRBV24-1
J: TRBJ2-7
size: -
D: -
DNA: TGTGCCACCAGACAGATCCCCTACGAGCAGTACTTC
CDR3: CATRQIPYEQYF

V: TRBV2
J: TRBJ2-1
size: -
D: -
DNA: TGTGCCAGCAGGTCCCGGGACAATCAGGACAATGAGCAGTTCTTC
CDR3: CASRSRDNQDNEQFF

V: TRBV6-5
J: TRBJ2-1
size: -
D: -
DNA: TGTGCCAGCAGGTCAGGCTACAATGAGCAGTTCTTC
CDR3: CASRSGYNEQFF

V: TRBV19
J: TRBJ1-1
size: -
D: -
DNA: TGTGCCAGTAGGAGGAACACTGAAGCTTTCTTT
CDR3: CASRRNTEAFF

V: TRBV7-8
J: TRBJ1-1
size: -
D: -
DNA: TGTGCCAGCAGCTTCGGTTCCGAAGCTTTCTTT
CDR3: CASSFGSEAFF

V: TRBV5-4
J: TRBJ1-1
size: -
D: TRBD1
DNA: TGTGCCAGCAGTTGGGACAGGGTCAACACTGAAGCTTTCTTT
CDR3: CASSWDRVNTEAFF

V: TRBV2
J: TRBJ1-1
size: few
D: TRBD1
DNA: TGTGCCAGCTCGCGGACAGGGTCGAGGCCTGAAGCTTTCTTT
CDR3: CASSRTGSRPEAFF

V: TRBV5-1
J: TRBJ2-1
size: -
D: -
DNA: TGCGCCAGCAGCCCGAGGGCCGGATTCCATGAGCAGTTCTTC
CDR3: CASSPRAGFHEQFF

V: TRBV27
J: TRBJ2-1
size: -
D: TRBD1
DNA: TGTGCCAGCAGTCCCCAGGGGGATGAGCAGTTCTTC
CDR3: CASSPQGDEQFF

V: TRBV4-2
J: TRBJ1-4
size: -
D: TRBD1
DNA: TGTGCCAGCAGCCAGCCGGGACAGCAAAATGAAAAACTGTTTTTT
CDR3: CASSQPGQQNEKLFF

V: TRBV3-1/TRBV3-2
J: TRBJ1-6
size: -
D: -
DNA: TGTGCCAGCAGCCAAAGGGGCACCAATTCACCCCTCCACTTT
CDR3: CASSQRGTNSPLHF

V: TRBV6-4
J: TRBJ2-1
size: many
D: TRBD2
DNA: TGTGCCAGCAGTGACTCGGGTACTAGCGGTTCCAATGAGCAGTTCTTC
CDR3: CASSDSGTSGSNEQFF

V: TRBV4-1
J: TRBJ1-5
size: -
D: TRBD1
DNA: TGCGCCAGCAGCCAGCCCCGGGACAGGGAGGTACTGGGCAATCAGCCCCAGCATTTT
CDR3: CASSQPRDREVLGNQPQHF

V: TRBV12-3/TRBV12-4
J: TRBJ2-2
size: -
D: -
DNA: TGTGCCAGTCGGGTAGCTCACGGGGAGCTGTTTTTT
CDR3: CASRVAHGELFF

V: TRBV12-3/TRBV12-4
J: TRBJ1-5
size: -
D: -
DNA: TGTGCCAGCAGTTTCGGAGTACATCAGCCCCAGCATTTT
CDR3: CASSFGVHQPQHF

V: TRBV18
J: TRBJ2-3
size: -
D: -
DNA: TGTGCCAGCTCACCCCTTCGGTCCAGCACAGATACGCAGTATTTT
CDR3: CASSPLRSSTDTQYF

V: TRBV19
J: TRBJ2-1
size: -
D: -
DNA: TGTGCCAGTAGTATTGACCAGAATAAGCGGATCTTC
CDR3: CASSIDQNKRIF

V: TRBV13
J: TRBJ1-5
size: -
D: -
DNA: TGTGCCAGCAGCTTATGGGGGCGCGGGCAGCCCCAGCATTTT
CDR3: CASSLWGRGQPQHF

V: TRBV4-3
J: TRBJ2-7
size: -
D: TRBD2
DNA: TGCGCCAGCAGCCAGGGAGGGGCCGGCCCCGTGGGGGAGCAGTACTTC
CDR3: CASSQGGAGPVGEQYF

V: TRBV10-1
J: TRBJ1-2
size: -
D: -
DNA: TGCGCCAGCAGTGAGTCGCGAAACTATGGCTACACCTTC
CDR3: CASSESRNYGYTF

V: TRBV7-2
J: TRBJ1-1
size: few
D: TRBD1
DNA: TGTGCCAGCAGCTTCCGGGACAGAAACACTGAAGCTTTCTTT
CDR3: CASSFRDRNTEAFF

V: TRBV7-8
J: TRBJ1-4
size: -
D: -
DNA: TGTGCCAGCAGCTTTCGTGGGGCTCACGAAAAACTGTTTTTT
CDR3: CASSFRGAHEKLFF

V: TRBV10-3
J: TRBJ1-1
size: -
D: TRBD1
DNA: TGTGCCATCAGCTCCTGGGCAGGGGGGAATGAAGCTTTCTTT
CDR3: CAISSWAGGNEAFF

V: TRBV7-9
J: TRBJ1-4
size: -
D: -
DNA: TGTGCCAGCAGCCAAAGTTCGCGGGATGAAAAACTGTTTTTT
CDR3: CASSQSSRDEKLFF

V: TRBV3-1/TRBV3-2
J: TRBJ2-5
size: -
D: TRBD1
DNA: TGTGCCAGCAGCCAAAAGTCAGTAACAGGGGGCAGAGAGACCCAGTACTTC
CDR3: CASSQKSVTGGRETQYF

V: TRBV7-9
J: TRBJ1-2
size: -
D: -
DNA: TGTGCCAGCAGCTACCTCGTGAGGGAAGATGGCTACACCTTC
CDR3: CASSYLVREDGYTF

V: TRBV6-6
J: TRBJ1-2
size: -
D: TRBD1
DNA: TGTGCCAGCACCTACAGGGGGCGAGACTATGGCTACACCTTC
CDR3: CASTYRGRDYGYTF

V: TRBV21-1
J: TRBJ1-1
size: -
D: -
DNA: TGTGCCAGCAGCAAGAAAGAGGGGGCGCCCATGAACACTGAAGCTTTCTTT
CDR3: CASSKKEGAPMNTEAFF

V: TRBV7-9
J: TRBJ2-2
size: -
D: -
DNA: TGTGCCAGCAGCCTTGACGCGGCATCGGGCACCGGGGAGCTGTTTTTT
CDR3: CASSLDAASGTGELFF

V: TRBV4-2
J: TRBJ2-2
size: -
D: -
DNA: TGTGCCAGCAGCCAAGACGGCAGAGGCACCGGGGAGCTGTTTTTT
CDR3: CASSQDGRGTGELFF

V: TRBV3-1/TRBV3-2
J: TRBJ1-4
size: -
D: TRBD1
DNA: TGTGCCAGCAGCCAAAGCAGGGGGTCGGAAAAACTGTTTTTT
CDR3: CASSQSRGSEKLFF

V: TRBV29-1
J: TRBJ1-2
size: -
D: -
DNA: TGCAGCGTTGAGCAGCGCGGGACCGTTGGCTATGGCTACACCTTC
CDR3: CSVEQRGTVGYGYTF

V: TRBV2
J: TRBJ1-4
size: -
D: -
DNA: TGTGCCAGCAGTGGGGAGCAGACAGGAATACTGTTTTTT
CDR3: CASSGEQTGILFF

V: TRBV15
J: TRBJ1-4
size: -
D: TRBD1
DNA: TGTGCCACCAGCAGAGATTTTAGGGGACAGTTCACAACTAATGAAAAACTGTTTTTT
CDR3: CATSRDFRGQFTTNEKLFF

V: TRBV30
J: TRBJ1-6
size: -
D: -
DNA: TGTGCCTGGAGTGCCTTGGGCGGGTATAATTCACCCCTCCACTTT
CDR3: CAWSALGGYNSPLHF

V: TRBV6-5
J: TRBJ1-2
size: -
D: -
DNA: TGTGCCAGCAGTAGGGACACGTCCTATGGCTACACCTTC
CDR3: CASSRDTSYGYTF

V: TRBV7-9
J: TRBJ2-1
size: -
D: -
DNA: TGTGCCAGCAGCACATCTCGGGGAAGCTCCTACAATGAGCAGTTCTTC
CDR3: CASSTSRGSSYNEQFF

V: TRBV4-3
J: TRBJ1-4
size: -
D: -
DNA: TGCGCCAGCAGCCTCCGGACTAGTGAAAAACTGTTTTTT
CDR3: CASSLRTSEKLFF

V: TRBV30
J: TRBJ1-3
size: -
D: TRBD1
DNA: TGTGCCTGGAGCGTGGGACAGAGCTCTGGAAACACCATATATTTT
CDR3: CAWSVGQSSGNTIYF

V: TRBV5-1
J: TRBJ1-6
size: once
D: -
DNA: TGCGCCAGCAGCTTGGATGGCGCAGCTAACCTCGGGTCACCCCTCCACTTT
CDR3: CASSLDGAANLGSPLHF

V: TRBV6-5
J: TRBJ1-2
size: -
D: -
DNA: TGTGCCAGCAGTTACCGGGATAACTATGGCTACACCTTC
CDR3: CASSYRDNYGYTF

V: TRBV2
J: TRBJ1-2
size: -
D: -
DNA: TGTGCCAGCAGAAGGACAGTCCTTAGCTATGGCTACACCTTC
CDR3: CASRRTVLSYGYTF

V: TRBV19
J: TRBJ1-4
size: -
D: -
DNA: TGTGCCAGTAGTTTGGCAGGGCGAATCGGTGAAAAACTGTTTTTT
CDR3: CASSLAGRIGEKLFF

V: TRBV7-9
J: TRBJ1-5
size: once
D: TRBD1
DNA: TGTGCCAGCAGCCCGGGACAGGGTCAGCCCCAGCATTTT
CDR3: CASSPGQGQPQHF

V: TRBV27
J: TRBJ1-1
size: -
D: -
DNA: TGTGCCAGCGGGGAGACGGGGAGCACTGAAGCTTTCTTT
CDR3: CASGETGSTEAFF

V: TRBV2
J: TRBJ1-4
size: -
D: TRBD1
DNA: TGTGCCAGCACCAGGGACAGGGAGGGGGAAAAACTGTTTTTT
CDR3: CASTRDREGEKLFF

V: TRBV4-1
J: TRBJ1-3
size: once
D: -
DNA: TGCGCCAGCAGCCAAGGTCAGGGGATTACAAACACCATATATTTT
CDR3: CASSQGQGITNTIYF

V: TRBV29-1
J: TRBJ2-7
size: few
D: TRBD2
DNA: TGCAGCGTCGGGGGGGGCTCGGTCTACGAGCAGTACTTC
CDR3: CSVGGGSVYEQYF

V: TRBV12-3/TRBV12-4
J: TRBJ2-5
size: -
D: -
DNA: TGTGCCAGCAAAGACAGTTTGGAAGAGACCCAGTACTTC
CDR3: CASKDSLEETQYF